This T cell receptor (beta chain) was obtained from a study of blood T cell repertoires in COVID-19. As for the study in general: Samples came from the United States, Italy and Spain, spanning acute and convalescent COVID-19. Sources were T cells, B-cell-depleted T cells, or PBMCs; the material itself was cDNA or gDNA.

The CDR3 totals 15 residues. The V segment lost 3 bases and the J segment 6 bases; nucleotides outside the gene matches: 9. Germline values: CDR1 SGHNT, CDR2 YYREEE (reference sequence). Original handling: By means of reference gene primer amplification, nucleated cell counts were estimated. Measured with immunoSEQ multiplex PCR; TCRdb has only the in-frame clones, and not every one. D and trimming were read from the DNA, whereas the V and J calls and clone size are those reported in that table. The data contain about 300,000 clones, approximately 86% of them singletons. The TCR sequence derives from a man between 65 and 85 years old with acute or convalescent COVID-19. The sample consisted of peripheral blood. The chain joins TRBV5-4 to TRBJ1-2, with 9 bases aligning to TRBD1. The CDR3 bases are TGTGCCAGCAGCTCCCTCGACAGGGGGAGTGATGGCTACACCTTC. Translation gives CASSSLDRGSDGYTF.